What follows are 17 T cell receptor beta chains derived from one specimen sequenced in a study of vaccination effects on CD4 cells after COVID-19. Measured with immunoSEQ multiplex PCR; TCRdb has only the in-frame clones, and not every one. The sample consists of roughly 73,000 clones, around 72% of them appearing once. The antigens of these receptors remain unknown. Antigen-specific CD4+ T cells expanded by the ViraFEST assay with viral peptide pools were then sequenced. Investigators separated out CD4+ T cells once about eleven days of culture had passed. Infection dated between March and December 2020, before the Alpha, Beta and Delta variants reached the United States. The sequencing used CD4+ T cells from PBMCs cultured with HIV peptides, collected before COVID-19 vaccination. Subset defined: HIV-1 Nef peptide pool negative control/reference culture. The source is a human donor who had a prior SARS-CoV-2 infection.

The V call is TRBV9, the J call TRBJ2-5; 13 nucleotides line up with TRBD2. This CDR3 comprises 16 residues. V shed 6 bases, J shed 1 base, and the junction held 6 bases outside the gene matches. From germline, CDR1 is SGDLS and CDR2 YYNGEE. CDR3 nucleotides: TGTGCCAGCAACTACGGGACTAGCGGGACCCAAGAGACCCAGTACTTC. Its protein product is CASNYGTSGTQETQYF.

This clone is a singleton in its sample. The rearrangement uses TRBV28 and TRBJ1-4; 7 nucleotides align to TRBD1. Losses at the gene ends were 0 bases for V and 7 bases for J; bases not matched to a gene: 8. The germline V gene encodes CDR1 MDHEN and CDR2 SYDVKM. CDR3 length: 16 amino acids. The CDR3 DNA sequence: TGTGCCAGCAGTTTATGGGGGGGGACAGTCAGTGAAAAACTGTTTTTT. It yields the protein CASSLWGGTVSEKLFF.

DNA of the CDR3: TGTGCCAGCTCACCACCGAATGGGGGTGGTGAGCAGTTCTTC. Its protein product is CASSPPNGGGEQFF. The chain carries TRBV18 and TRBJ2-1; either TRBD1 or TRBD2 may supply D (5 bases each). Germline CDR1 and CDR2: KGHSH and LQKENI. Trimming removed 0 bases at V and 9 bases at J, with 12 bases between. The CDR3 has 14 amino acids.

This chain joins TRBV2 and TRBJ1-2; 9 nucleotides match TRBD1. The CDR3 totals 12 residues. Germline V CDR1 and CDR2: SNHLY, FYNNEI. The V and J ends lost 6 bases and 5 bases, in that order; junction bases with no gene match: 1. This CDR3 reads CASRDRGYGYTF. CDR3 sequence (DNA): TGTGCCAGCAGGGACAGGGGTTATGGCTACACCTTC.

The sample holds one count of this clone. This chain links TRBV2 with TRBJ1-2; D is undetermined. The ends were cut back, 5 bases at V and 5 bases at J, with 12 bases in the middle. Germline CDR1 and CDR2: SNHLY and FYNNEI. This CDR3 contains 13 residues. The CDR3 coding sequence is TGTGCCAGCAGTAAGGACGGAAGATATGGCTACACCTTC. Encoded protein: CASSKDGRYGYTF.

This clone was recorded at least ten times. The chain couples TRBV7-8 to TRBJ1-4; D is possibly TRBD1 (5 bases). V lost 5 bases and J 8 bases, leaving 18 bases between the germline ends. The germline gives CDR1 SGHVS, CDR2 FQNEAQ. The CDR3 runs 15 residues. The chain's CDR3 is CASSPQGTANEKLFF. The CDR3 coding sequence is TGTGCCAGCAGCCCCCAAGGGACCGCAAACGAAAAACTGTTTTTT.

The V gene is TRBV6-5, the J gene TRBJ2-1, with D maybe TRBD1 (5 bases). CDR3 length: 15 amino acids. Germline values: CDR1 MNHEY, CDR2 SVGAGI. V was pared by 8 bases and J by 5 bases, with 19 bases between. CDR3 residues: CASGVDSNKDNEQFF. DNA of the CDR3: TGTGCCAGCGGGGTAGACAGTAATAAAGACAATGAGCAGTTCTTC.

The V call is TRBV5-6, the J call TRBJ2-7, with TRBD2 matching over 7 bases. CDR3 length equals 14 residues. Germline V CDR1 and CDR2: SGHDT, YYEEEE. After removal of 3 bases from V and 2 bases from J, the junction contained 5 bases not matched to a gene. CDR3 bases: TGTGCCAGCAGCTCGACAAGCGGGACCTACGAGCAGTACTTC. Translation gives CASSSTSGTYEQYF.

This clone was counted only a few times. The J gene is TRBJ2-3, the V gene TRBV2; 7 bases match TRBD2. The V gene end was trimmed by 4 bases and the J gene end by 1 base; junction bases not matched to a gene: 5. The germline V gene encodes CDR1 SNHLY and CDR2 FYNNEI. The CDR3 spans 15 residues. The CDR3 is CASSAPSGGTDTQYF. The CDR3, as DNA: TGTGCCAGCAGTGCACCCAGCGGGGGCACAGATACGCAGTATTTT. The variable domain in full, with the rest retrieved from reference TRBV2 and TRBJ2-3, is EPEVTQTPSHQVTQMGQEVILRCVPISNHLYFYWYRQILGQKVEFLVSFYNNEISEKSEIFDDQFSVERPDGSNFTLKIRSTKLEDSAMYFCASSAPSGGTDTQYFGPGTRLTVL.

This clone was recorded once. This chain joins TRBV6-5 and TRBJ2-7, with D tentatively TRBD1 or TRBD2 (5 bases each). This CDR3 region has 14 residues. In germline, CDR1 is MNHEY, CDR2 SVGAGI. Trimming removed 2 bases from V and 4 bases from J, with 12 bases in between. For the CDR3, the DNA is TGTGCCAGCAGTTACGCCGGCAGGGAGTACGAGCAGTACTTC. Its translation is CASSYAGREYEQYF.

This chain connects TRBV3-1 (or the pseudogene TRBV3-2) to TRBJ1-1; weak D call: TRBD1 (5 bases). Trimming cost V 1 base and J 3 bases, with 9 bases left between them. The CDR3 spans 14 residues. Germline lookup yields CDR1 LGHDT and CDR2 YNNKEL (reference sequence). CDR3 in amino acids: CASSQGGGDTEAFF. CDR3 DNA: TGTGCCAGCAGCCAAGGGGGCGGTGACACTGAAGCTTTCTTT.

CDR3 bases: TGTGCCAGCAGTTTAGCGGGAGATATCACCGGGGAGCTGTTTTTT. It is translated as CASSLAGDITGELFF. The J gene is TRBJ2-2, the V gene TRBV27; 7 positions agree with TRBD2. This CDR3 has 15 residues. Germline CDR1 is MNHEY and CDR2 is SMNVEV (reference sequence). The V segment lost 2 bases and the J segment 4 bases; nucleotides outside the gene matches: 4.

The chain is built from TRBV6-2 or TRBV6-3 and TRBJ2-7; D gene uncertain. Looked up from germline, CDR1 is MNHEY and CDR2 is SVGEGT. V was shortened by 4 bases and J by 0 bases, with 1 base between the two germline ends. This CDR3 region has 11 residues. The CDR3 DNA follows: TGTGCCAGCAGTTTCTCCTACGAGCAGTACTTC. Protein sequence: CASSFSYEQYF.

J is TRBJ2-3 and V is TRBV4-1; 9 bases are shared with TRBD2. The CDR3 is 16 amino acids. The J segment lost 3 bases and the V segment lost 4 bases, leaving 8 bases of the junction unmatched. The germline V gene has CDR1 MGHRA and CDR2 YSYEKL. CDR3 loop: CASSPPLREGTDTQYF. CDR3 nucleotides: TGCGCCAGCAGCCCTCCCTTGCGGGAGGGAACAGATACGCAGTATTTT.

The rearrangement joins TRBV6-2 or TRBV6-3 to TRBJ1-5; unclear D gene. The germline gives CDR1 MNHEY, CDR2 SVGEGT. This CDR3 contains 18 residues. With 3 bases removed from V and 2 bases from J, the gap between germline ends came to 20 bases. CDR3 loop: CASSYSKGRALRNQPQHF. CDR3 bases: TGTGCCAGCAGTTATTCGAAGGGAAGGGCCCTTCGCAATCAGCCCCAGCATTTT.

This chain connects TRBV19 to TRBJ1-4; no clear D gene. V dropped 11 bases and J dropped 14 bases, with 9 bases sitting between them. The length of the CDR3 is 8 residues. CDR1 and CDR2 from the germline V gene are LNHDA and SQIVND (reference sequence). The CDR3: CAGASLFF. The CDR3 bases are TGTGCCGGCGCCTCCCTGTTTTTT.

The CDR3, as DNA: TGTGCCTGGAGTGTACAAGCGGGGGCCTACAATGAGCAGTTCTTC. This sequence encodes CAWSVQAGAYNEQFF. The chain recombines TRBV30 with TRBJ2-1, with 8 nucleotides matching TRBD2. CDR3 size: 15 residues. Germline CDR1 GTSNPN, CDR2 SVGIG (reference sequence). J gave up 2 bases and V 0 bases, and 3 bases lay outside the gene matches.